These 3 T cell receptor beta chains share one sample of origin, sequenced in a study of blood T cell repertoires in COVID-19. The repertoire was sequenced with immunoSEQ multiplex PCR; TCRdb's copy has only in-frame clones and lacks some. The profile shows 300,000 or so clones, over 70% of them singletons. The sequencing sample was made of peripheral blood. Source of these receptors: a woman in her 50s with acute or convalescent COVID-19.

This chain uses TRBV5-6 with TRBJ1-1; perhaps TRBD1 as D (5 bases). Germline V gene lookup returns CDR1 SGHDT and CDR2 YYEEEE. The CDR3 has 12 residues. With 4 bases removed from V and 7 bases from J, the gap between germline ends came to 11 bases. This CDR3 is CASSRPQGEAFF. The CDR3 coding sequence is TGTGCCAGCAGCCGCCCGCAGGGTGAAGCTTTCTTT.

The CDR3 reads CASSDLSWTSGDYGYTF. The CDR3 bases are TGTGCCAGCAGTGACCTTAGCTGGACATCGGGGGACTATGGCTACACCTTC. The chain has TRBV6-1 and TRBJ1-2; possibly TRBD1 for D (5 bases). Trimming shortened V by 3 bases and J by 3 bases, and 20 bases separated the two germline ends. Germline CDR1 reads MNHNS; CDR2 reads SASEGT. This CDR3 is 17 amino acids long.

The chain uses TRBV28 and TRBJ1-4; 8 nucleotides agree with TRBD1. The V gene end was trimmed by 2 bases and the J gene end by 4 bases; junction bases not matched to a gene: 3. Germline values: CDR1 MDHEN, CDR2 SYDVKM. This CDR3 is 15 amino acids long. In nucleotides, the CDR3 is TGTGCCAGCAGTTTAACGACAGGGGTTAATGAAAAACTGTTTTTT. Its translation: CASSLTTGVNEKLFF.